Presented here are 10 T cell receptor beta chains from one specimen sequenced in a study of HIV-infected children after antiretroviral therapy interruption. RNA-based 3' RACE libraries used unique molecular identifiers. TCRdb processed the 3' RACE reads anew with MiXCR; each CDR3 protein has one entry. The profile shows around 47,000 distinct CDR3 sequences, roughly 4% of them singletons. Treatment specified: PENTA 11 planned treatment interruption arm or continuous ART arm. The material was CD45RA+ CD4+ T cells from PBMCs, pooled from several time points, obtained from a donor given antiretroviral therapy, either interrupted or continuous. Regarding subset: naive CD4+ CD45RA+ CD45RO- T cells. Every receptor here comes from a pool of human donors with HIV.

This clonotype appeared many times. The genes are TRBV27 and TRBJ1-5; D not certain. The V gene's germline CDR1 is MNHEY and CDR2 SMNVEV (reference sequence). The CDR3 has 15 amino acids. V lost 8 bases, J lost 7 bases, and 21 bases lay in between. The CDR3 reads CASQREGLGNQPQHF. DNA of the CDR3: TGTGCCAGCCAAAGGGAAGGCCTAGGGAACCAGCCCCAGCATTTT.

This clonotype showed up many times. This chain connects TRBV29-1 to TRBJ2-2; D unresolved. Looked up from germline, CDR1 is SQVTM and CDR2 is ANQGSEA. Trimming shortened V by 7 bases and J by 5 bases, and 8 bases separated the two germline ends. The CDR3 sequence is 11 residues long. The CDR3 sequence is CSAIVTGELFF. DNA for the CDR3: TGCAGCGCGATCGTAACCGGGGAGCTGTTTTTT.

Many counts were recorded for this clonotype. This sequence joins TRBV15 and TRBJ2-7, with D uncertain. Trimming pared 5 bases from V and 6 bases from J, leaving 14 bases between. This CDR3 has 13 residues. CDR1 is LNHNV and CDR2 is YYDKDF in the germline V gene (reference sequence). For the CDR3, the DNA is TGTGCCACCAGCGTTACAGATACCGGCGAGCAGTACTTC. Translating it yields CATSVTDTGEQYF.

This clonotype was detected ten times or more. V gene TRBV20-1 combines with J gene TRBJ2-7; D might be TRBD2 (6 bases). Germline assignment: CDR1 DFQATT and CDR2 SNEGSKA (reference sequence). Trimming cost V 5 bases and J 5 bases, with 16 bases left between them. The CDR3 sequence is 13 residues long. CDR3 sequence reads: CSAGPGGRNEQYF. The DNA for the CDR3 is TGCAGTGCTGGACCTGGGGGGAGAAACGAGCAGTACTTC.

V and J are TRBV6-1 and TRBJ1-1; D ambiguous. The V and J ends lost 6 bases and 14 bases respectively, with 28 bases between them. Germline V gene sequence: CDR1 MNHNS, CDR2 SASEGT. The CDR3 has 15 residues. This CDR3 reads CASSPRQTANTEVFF. CDR3 nucleotide sequence: TGTGCCAGCAGCCCGCGTCAGACGGCAAACACAGAAGTCTTCTTT.

At least ten counts were recorded for this clonotype. This CDR3 is CASSPPKAGAEQFF. In DNA, the CDR3 is TGTGCCAGCAGCCCCCCAAAAGCGGGGGCTGAGCAGTTCTTC. V usage is TRBV11-3 and J usage is TRBJ2-1, with 8 positions matching TRBD2. CDR3 length equals 14 residues. The V and J ends lost 5 bases and 9 bases, in that order; junction bases with no gene match: 9. From germline, CDR1 is SGHNT and CDR2 YENEEA.

The rearrangement joins TRBV12-3 or TRBV12-4 to TRBJ1-5; D is possibly TRBD1 (5 bases). This CDR3 spans 14 amino acids. V was trimmed by 2 bases and J by 6 bases, leaving 11 bases between them. DNA of the CDR3: TGTGCCAGCAGTTTACGACCAGGGTTTCAGCCCCAGCATTTT. Its translation: CASSLRPGFQPQHF.

By its share, this clonotype is medium-sized. The chain recombines TRBV9 with TRBJ2-1, with D tentatively TRBD1 or TRBD2 (5 bases each). V lost 0 bases, J lost 2 bases, and 18 bases lay in between. Per the germline V gene, CDR1 is SGDLS and CDR2 is YYNGEE. The CDR3 extends over 18 amino acids. The CDR3 DNA sequence: TGTGCCAGCAGCGTAGCTTCGGTGAGGGACGGGGCCTACAATGAGCAGTTCTTC. Encoded protein: CASSVASVRDGAYNEQFF.

The CDR3 DNA follows: TGTGCCAGCAGTCCTAGCGGGGGGAACTTCAAAAACATTCAGTACTTC. Its protein product is CASSPSGGNFKNIQYF. The chain has TRBV28 and TRBJ2-4; 11 bases fit TRBD2. This CDR3 comprises 16 residues. The J segment lost 3 bases and the V segment lost 5 bases, leaving 6 bases of the junction unmatched. Germline V lookup: CDR1 MDHEN, CDR2 SYDVKM.

There are many counts of this clonotype. The chain is built from TRBV28 and TRBJ1-1; tentative D call: TRBD1 (6 bases). V lost 3 bases, J lost 0 bases, and 23 bases lay in between. This CDR3 is built from 19 residues. The germline CDR1 and CDR2 sequences are MDHEN and SYDVKM. This CDR3 is CASSFSPRRWTVLNTEAFF. The CDR3 DNA reads as TGTGCCAGCAGTTTCAGCCCGCGCCGATGGACAGTCCTGAACACTGAAGCTTTCTTT.